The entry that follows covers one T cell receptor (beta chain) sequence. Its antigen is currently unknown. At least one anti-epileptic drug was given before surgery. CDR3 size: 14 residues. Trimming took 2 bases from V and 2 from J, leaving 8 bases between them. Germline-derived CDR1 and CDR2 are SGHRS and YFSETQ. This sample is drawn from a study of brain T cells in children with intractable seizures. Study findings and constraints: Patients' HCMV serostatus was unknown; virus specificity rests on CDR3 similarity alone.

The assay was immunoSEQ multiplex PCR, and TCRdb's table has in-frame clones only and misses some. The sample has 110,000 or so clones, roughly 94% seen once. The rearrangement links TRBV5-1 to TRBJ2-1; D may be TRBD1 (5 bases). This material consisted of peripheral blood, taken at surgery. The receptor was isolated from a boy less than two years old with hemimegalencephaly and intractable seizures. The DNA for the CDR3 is TGCGCCAGCAGCTTATCAGGGCCCTACAATGAGCAGTTCTTC. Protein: CASSLSGPYNEQFF.